This is a list of T cell receptor beta chains from one sample in a study of cytomegalovirus exposure and HLA in healthy donors. The method was immunoSEQ multiplex PCR; TCRdb's version includes in-frame clones alone and lacks a portion of them. The repertoire holds some 57,000 clones, less than 85% seen once, with 5.4% in the top ten. Sequencing used PBMCs. These receptors all come from a woman aged 30 to 39 in good health and CMV-seronegative. CDR3s include the opening cysteine and the closing phenylalanine or tryptophan. A D gene is named only where the DNA matches it firmly. Clone sizes are given selectively: once, few, many, or a class where the clone is expanded.

cdr3_aa: CAWTGGNYGYTF; cdr3_nt: TGTGCCTGGACGGGGGGGAACTATGGCTACACCTTC; j_call: TRBJ1-2; d_call: -; v_call: TRBV30; clone_size: once
cdr3_aa: CASTPTGTSNDEQYF; cdr3_nt: TGTGCCAGCACCCCAACCGGGACTAGTAATGACGAGCAGTACTTC; j_call: TRBJ2-7; d_call: TRBD2; v_call: TRBV6-5; clone_size: -
cdr3_aa: CASRPRTSGQETQYF; cdr3_nt: TGTGCCAGCAGGCCTCGGACTAGCGGCCAAGAGACCCAGTACTTC; j_call: TRBJ2-5; d_call: TRBD2; v_call: TRBV27; clone_size: -
cdr3_aa: CASSFGGRGYNEQFF; cdr3_nt: TGTGCCAGCAGTTTTGGGGGGAGGGGATACAATGAGCAGTTCTTC; j_call: TRBJ2-1; d_call: TRBD2; v_call: TRBV28; clone_size: few
cdr3_aa: CASSARRTSGSNYEQYF; cdr3_nt: TGTGCCAGCAGTGCCCGTCGGACTAGCGGGAGCAACTACGAGCAGTACTTC; j_call: TRBJ2-7; d_call: TRBD2; v_call: TRBV27; clone_size: -
cdr3_aa: CASSQEGRGVVDEQFF; cdr3_nt: TGCGCCAGCAGCCAAGAAGGAAGGGGCGTAGTAGATGAGCAGTTCTTC; j_call: TRBJ2-1; d_call: -; v_call: TRBV4-3; clone_size: -
cdr3_aa: CASNTAGTGDTEAFF; cdr3_nt: TGTGCCAGCAATACCGCGGGGACAGGGGACACTGAAGCTTTCTTT; j_call: TRBJ1-1; d_call: TRBD1; v_call: TRBV6-1; clone_size: -
cdr3_aa: CASSRGLSGDLGSYNEQFF; cdr3_nt: TGTGCCAGCAGCCGGGGGCTAAGCGGGGACCTTGGCTCCTACAATGAGCAGTTCTTC; j_call: TRBJ2-1; d_call: -; v_call: TRBV11-2; clone_size: once
cdr3_aa: CASSVGIAGTVETQYF; cdr3_nt: TGTGCCAGCAGCGTAGGCATAGCGGGAACGGTAGAGACCCAGTACTTC; j_call: TRBJ2-5; d_call: TRBD2; v_call: TRBV9; clone_size: -
cdr3_aa: CAWSVGLAPDTQYF; cdr3_nt: TGTGCCTGGAGTGTTGGACTAGCCCCAGATACGCAGTATTTT; j_call: TRBJ2-3; d_call: TRBD2; v_call: TRBV30; clone_size: -
cdr3_aa: CASSVNGVSDQDYGYTF; cdr3_nt: TGTGCCAGCAGTGTGAACGGGGTGTCCGACCAGGACTATGGCTACACCTTC; j_call: TRBJ1-2; d_call: -; v_call: TRBV28; clone_size: -
cdr3_aa: CASSQRSKNTEAFF; cdr3_nt: TGCGCCAGCAGCCAGCGGTCCAAGAACACTGAAGCTTTCTTT; j_call: TRBJ1-1; d_call: -; v_call: TRBV4-1; clone_size: medium-sized
cdr3_aa: CSVGLDNEQFF; cdr3_nt: TGCAGCGTCGGACTCGACAATGAGCAGTTCTTC; j_call: TRBJ2-1; d_call: -; v_call: TRBV29-1; clone_size: -
cdr3_aa: CAWSSGINQPQHF; cdr3_nt: TGTGCCTGGAGTTCAGGGATCAATCAGCCCCAGCATTTT; j_call: TRBJ1-5; d_call: -; v_call: TRBV30; clone_size: -
cdr3_aa: CASSRAGTNTGELFF; cdr3_nt: TGTGCCAGCAGTCGAGCGGGAACGAACACCGGGGAGCTGTTTTTT; j_call: TRBJ2-2; d_call: TRBD2; v_call: TRBV27; clone_size: few
cdr3_aa: CASSPQGPLGYGYTF; cdr3_nt: TGTGCCAGCAGCCCTCAGGGGCCCCTGGGCTATGGCTACACCTTC; j_call: TRBJ1-2; d_call: -; v_call: TRBV5-6; clone_size: -
cdr3_aa: CANRGYFTGELFF; cdr3_nt: TGTGCCAATAGGGGATACTTCACCGGGGAGCTGTTTTTT; j_call: TRBJ2-2; d_call: -; v_call: TRBV30; clone_size: -
cdr3_aa: CASFLNTEAFF; cdr3_nt: TGTGCCAGCTTCTTGAACACTGAAGCTTTCTTT; j_call: TRBJ1-1; d_call: -; v_call: TRBV28; clone_size: few
cdr3_aa: CASSWLGGETEAFF; cdr3_nt: TGTGCCAGCAGTTGGTTGGGGGGAGAGACTGAAGCTTTCTTT; j_call: TRBJ1-1; d_call: -; v_call: TRBV27; clone_size: few
cdr3_aa: CASSGASGTSGQETQYF; cdr3_nt: TGTGCTAGCTCTGGGGCCTCGGGGACTAGCGGACAAGAGACCCAGTACTTC; j_call: TRBJ2-5; d_call: TRBD2; v_call: TRBV12-5; clone_size: few
cdr3_aa: CASGNRGVGNEQFF; cdr3_nt: TGTGCCAGCGGGAACAGGGGGGTCGGCAATGAGCAGTTCTTC; j_call: TRBJ2-1; d_call: TRBD1; v_call: TRBV27; clone_size: -
cdr3_aa: CASSLMHPAGYNEQFF; cdr3_nt: TGTGCCAGCAGCTTGATGCATCCGGCAGGCTACAATGAGCAGTTCTTC; j_call: TRBJ2-1; d_call: -; v_call: TRBV7-2; clone_size: -
cdr3_aa: CASSLGQGIRETQYF; cdr3_nt: TGCGCCAGCAGCTTGGGACAGGGGATTCGGGAGACCCAGTACTTC; j_call: TRBJ2-5; d_call: TRBD1; v_call: TRBV5-1; clone_size: -
cdr3_aa: CASEGQGDFEAFF; cdr3_nt: TGTGCCAGCGAGGGACAGGGGGATTTTGAAGCTTTCTTT; j_call: TRBJ1-1; d_call: TRBD1; v_call: TRBV13; clone_size: -
cdr3_aa: CASSGTGVANEKLFF; cdr3_nt: TGTGCCAGCAGTGGGACAGGGGTTGCTAATGAAAAACTGTTTTTT; j_call: TRBJ1-4; d_call: TRBD1; v_call: TRBV5-6; clone_size: -
cdr3_aa: CASSPPAEVDTQYF; cdr3_nt: TGTGCCAGCTCACCACCGGCGGAGGTCGATACGCAGTATTTT; j_call: TRBJ2-3; d_call: -; v_call: TRBV18; clone_size: -
cdr3_aa: CASSFTSGETQYF; cdr3_nt: TGTGCCAGCAGCTTCACTAGTGGGGAGACCCAGTACTTC; j_call: TRBJ2-5; d_call: -; v_call: TRBV7-3; clone_size: -
cdr3_aa: CALGQDFFNQPQHF; cdr3_nt: TGTGCCTTGGGACAGGATTTCTTCAATCAGCCCCAGCATTTT; j_call: TRBJ1-5; d_call: TRBD1; v_call: TRBV30; clone_size: -
cdr3_aa: CASSEQGKRYNEQFF; cdr3_nt: TGTGCCAGCAGTGAACAGGGGAAAAGGTACAATGAGCAGTTCTTC; j_call: TRBJ2-1; d_call: -; v_call: TRBV2; clone_size: -
cdr3_aa: CASRGPGGRYNEQFF; cdr3_nt: TGTGCCAGCAGGGGGCCGGGAGGGCGCTACAATGAGCAGTTCTTC; j_call: TRBJ2-1; d_call: TRBD2; v_call: TRBV6-1; clone_size: -
cdr3_aa: CASSTGTARGEQFF; cdr3_nt: TGTGCCAGTAGTACCGGGACTGCCCGGGGTGAGCAGTTCTTC; j_call: TRBJ2-1; d_call: -; v_call: TRBV19; clone_size: -
cdr3_aa: CSSSFWQGVTNEQFF; cdr3_nt: TGTTCCAGCAGCTTTTGGCAGGGGGTCACCAATGAGCAGTTCTTC; j_call: TRBJ2-1; d_call: TRBD1; v_call: TRBV7-9; clone_size: -
cdr3_aa: CASSPQRTGVGGELFF; cdr3_nt: TGTGCCAGCAGCCCCCAAAGGACAGGGGTGGGAGGGGAGCTGTTTTTT; j_call: TRBJ2-2; d_call: TRBD1; v_call: TRBV7-2; clone_size: -